The present entry profiles one TCR beta chain with its context. The clone's antigen remains unknown. One base away there is no much larger clone; base qualities are not given. The source of the sample is a study of T cell responses to AZD1222 COVID-19 vaccine (dated by TCRdb to about 2021). In terms of the full investigation: Because spike-specific TCR depth and breadth did not differ between the two schedules, AZD1222 recipients who got a second dose at roughly 4 weeks were pooled with those who got a second dose at roughly 12 weeks. A total of just over 230 trial participants underwent TCR sequencing, of whom 207 had received two doses of AZD1222 and roughly 26 had received two doses of the MenACWY control vaccine. Trial participants were enrolled by age into subgroups of 18-55, 56-69 and 70-plus years, and around 150, 29 and 61 TCR-sequenced participants, respectively, were included in these subgroups. General findings and caveats noted by the study authors: Reportedly, almost half of the unique spike-specific TCRs recognized epitopes lying outside the regions that are mutated in the B.1.351 and B.1.1.7 variants. Conclusions about previously exposed vaccinees were limited because only six AZD1222 recipients were SARS-CoV-2 seropositive at baseline. The whole spike protein was spanned by vaccine-associated CD4 TCRs, and dominant responses were seen in regions 160-218 and 743-854. Most participants were white British and females outnumbered males, and the authors suggested that clonal diversity may have been underestimated. Because no samples from the day 14 peak response were available, repertoires could be characterized only after the peak T cell response. In the small 56-69-year group, the increase in depth fell short of significance, most likely because of low power. Spike-specific TCR breadth and depth rose significantly after two AZD1222 doses compared with day 0 and with MenACWY recipients.

In light of the paper, this sample's time point label describes: baseline before first vaccination. Samples from vaccinated people were obtained from the UK trials COV001 and COV002, which included a single-blind randomized controlled phase 2/3 trial of AZD1222 (ChAdOx1 nCoV-19) in healthy adults. For TCRbeta chain sequencing, PBMC samples from trial participants were taken at day 0 and at day 28 after the second dose. The CDR3 regions of human TCRbeta chains were analyzed by immunosequencing. The source study handled its data this way. TCRs in the repertoires were matched against a reference library of SARS-CoV-2-specific TCRs that had been generated with the MIRA antigen-specificity platform. Breadth was defined as the fraction of unique TCRs that were SARS-CoV-2-associated. Depth was defined as the fraction of total T cells that were SARS-CoV-2-associated. Using the MIRA data, each spike-specific TCR was mapped to the spike region that the TCR reacts to and placed in a CD4 or CD8 class. Log10-transformed breadth and depth values were compared by one-way ANOVA with Sidak's multiple comparisons tests. TCRdb's version of the immuneACCESS table is confined to in-frame rearrangements and falls short of the full clone set. An unresolved V gene accounts for under half of the shortfall where checked; the remainder is of unknown origin. The DNA gave D and trimming, while V, J and clone size come from that table. The sample table lists about 140,000 clones, around 91% of them with a count of one. The biggest ten clones account for 4.7% of the sample.

V loses 3 bases, J loses 1 base, and the germline ends lie 6 bases apart. The CDR3, cysteine through phenylalanine, is 13 amino acids long. CDR3 DNA is the only sequence kept; it has 39 bases, read in frame from the first base. The chain employs TRBV12-3 or TRBV12-4 and TRBJ1-1, with the D segment identity uncertain. The source of this sequence is an adult in good health. The material was peripheral blood, obtained on day 0 of AZD1222 vaccination. CDR3 sequence: CASSFDRNTEAFF. The DNA reads TGTGCCAGCAGTTTTGATAGGAACACTGAAGCTTTCTTT.